The TCR beta chain under discussion was sequenced for a study of technical replicates of blood from a handful of donors. Clones were sequenced by immunoSEQ multiplex PCR, and TCRdb holds only the in-frame ones, with some missing. The sample lists around 60,000 clones; approximately 92% were seen once. J lost 9 bases, V lost 0 bases, and 9 bases had no gene match. CDR1 is SGHTA and CDR2 is FQGNSA in the germline V gene. The length of the CDR3 is 16 residues. This receptor was obtained from a human donor in good health. Some clones in this sample may be carry-over from other donors' samples. Sequencing was carried out using PBMCs. V gene TRBV7-2 combines with J gene TRBJ2-5; 11 bases line up with TRBD2. CDR3 in amino acids: CASSLALAGAPRAQYF. CDR3 DNA sequence: TGTGCCAGCAGCTTAGCACTAGCGGGGGCCCCCAGGGCCCAGTACTTC.